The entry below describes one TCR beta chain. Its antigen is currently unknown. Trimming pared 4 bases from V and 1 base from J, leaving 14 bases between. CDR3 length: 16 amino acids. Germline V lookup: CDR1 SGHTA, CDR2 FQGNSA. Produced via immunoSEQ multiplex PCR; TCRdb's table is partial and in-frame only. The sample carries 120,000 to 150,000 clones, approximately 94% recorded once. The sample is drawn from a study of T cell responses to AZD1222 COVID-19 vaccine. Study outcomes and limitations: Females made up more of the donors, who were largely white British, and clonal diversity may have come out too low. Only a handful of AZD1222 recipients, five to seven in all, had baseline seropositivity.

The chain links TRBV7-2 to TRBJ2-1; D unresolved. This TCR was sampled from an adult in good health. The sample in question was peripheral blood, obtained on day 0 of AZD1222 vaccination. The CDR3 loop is CASSSPRYPSYNEQFF. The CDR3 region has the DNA TGTGCCAGCAGCTCGCCACGATACCCATCCTACAATGAGCAGTTCTTC.